These 18 T cell receptor beta chains came from one sample sequenced in a study of shared clonotypes between healthy human individuals (dated by TCRdb to 2020 to 2022). Libraries came from the immunoSEQ multiplex PCR assay. The table was pulled from immuneACCESS by TCRdb, which kept in-frame rearrangements only. Such tables lose some clones; where checked, under half of the loss comes from unresolved V genes, and the rest has no known cause. In this sample the table shows roughly 650,000 clones, 97% of which occur a single time. The ten top clones hold approximately 0.057% of the sample. Input material: naive CD4+ T cells sorted from blood. The cell subset or site label, read with the paper, signifies: CD45RA+ positively selected. These receptors were taken from a woman aged 25 to 45 in good health.

The genes are TRBV29-1 and TRBJ1-3; TRBD1 is a possible D gene (6 bases). The CDR3 sequence is 13 residues long. V was clipped by 7 bases and J by 2 bases, with 12 bases between them. Germline V gene data show CDR1 as SQVTM and CDR2 as ANQGSEA. CDR3: CSGSTGTGNTIYF. DNA for the CDR3: TGCAGCGGGTCAACAGGGACTGGAAACACCATATATTTT.

This chain joins TRBV21-1 and TRBJ2-3; the D segment call TRBD1 is taken from the table without a DNA check. TRBV21-1 is annotated as a pseudogene. The length of the CDR3 is 15 residues. The CDR3: CASSPSGTYTDTQYF. The DNA for the CDR3 is TGTGCCAGCAGCCCCTCCGGGACATACACAGATACGCAGTATTTT.

The rearrangement uses TRBV28 and TRBJ1-2, with TRBD1 as a possible D gene (5 bases). From germline, CDR1 is MDHEN and CDR2 SYDVKM. The CDR3 length is 14 residues. Trimming removed 3 bases from V and 3 bases from J, with 11 bases in between. The chain's CDR3 is CASSFGRGDYGYTF. DNA of the CDR3: TGTGCCAGCAGTTTTGGTCGGGGCGACTATGGCTACACCTTC.

The rearrangement uses TRBV5-1 and TRBJ2-3, with 9 nucleotides matching TRBD1. The CDR3 length is 15 residues. After removal of 0 bases from V and 6 bases from J, the junction contained 5 bases not matched to a gene. CDR1 and CDR2 (germline): SGHRS, YFSETQ. CDR3 protein: CASSLATGGLDTQYF. The DNA for the CDR3 is TGCGCCAGCAGCTTGGCCACAGGGGGCTTGGATACGCAGTATTTT.

The V call is TRBV2, the J call TRBJ2-7; 8 bases fit TRBD2. CDR1 is SNHLY and CDR2 is FYNNEI in the germline V gene. The CDR3 runs to 15 residues. After removal of 7 bases from V and 2 bases from J, the junction contained 10 bases not matched to a gene. CDR3 region: CASNLFTSGAYEQYF. In DNA, the CDR3 is TGTGCCAGCAATTTGTTCACTAGCGGAGCCTACGAGCAGTACTTC.

The rearrangement uses TRBV6-5 and TRBJ2-7, with 8 bases lining up with TRBD2. V shed 6 bases and J 5 bases; nucleotides not matched to a gene: 6. This CDR3 is 13 amino acids long. Germline assignment: CDR1 MNHEY and CDR2 SVGAGI. DNA of the CDR3: TGTGCCAGCAGGACGGGGGGGGCGCACGAGCAGTACTTC. Its protein is CASRTGGAHEQYF.

With respect to this clone: In the same sample, other DNA sequences code for this CDR3. CDR3 protein: CAWSVRATNEKLFF. The CDR3 nucleotides are TGTGCCTGGAGTGTACGTGCAACTAATGAAAAACTGTTTTTT. This rearrangement joins TRBV30 to TRBJ1-4, with unresolved D. The CDR3 spans 14 residues. The V and J ends lost 0 bases and 0 bases respectively, with 5 bases between them. Per germline, CDR1 GTSNPN and CDR2 SVGIG (reference sequence).

The chain carries TRBV4-1 and TRBJ1-5; D perhaps matches TRBD1 (6 bases). This CDR3 has 17 amino acids. Germline V gene sequence: CDR1 MGHRA, CDR2 YSYEKL. V gave up 0 bases and J gave up 7 bases, with 19 bases separating them. The CDR3 here is CASSQDPSGAGGQPQHF. CDR3 DNA sequence: TGCGCCAGCAGCCAAGATCCGTCGGGGGCTGGAGGGCAGCCCCAGCATTTT.

The J gene is TRBJ1-1, the V gene TRBV28; 7 bases align to TRBD1. There are 13 residues in the CDR3. Trimming removed 6 bases from V and 7 bases from J; junction bases left unmatched: 8. The V gene's germline CDR1 is MDHEN and CDR2 SYDVKM. The CDR3 sequence is CASRLTGALEAFF. Written as DNA, the CDR3 is TGTGCCAGCAGGCTTACAGGGGCCCTTGAAGCTTTCTTT.

The rearrangement links TRBV28 to TRBJ2-2, with unresolved D. This CDR3 spans 15 amino acids. CDR1 is MDHEN, CDR2 SYDVKM, per germline. Trimming removed 3 bases at V and 1 base at J, with 9 bases between. CDR3: CASSFLQMNTGELFF. In nucleotides, the CDR3 is TGTGCCAGCAGTTTTCTACAGATGAACACCGGGGAGCTGTTTTTT.

This chain connects TRBV19 to TRBJ2-3; 7 bases agree with TRBD1. V dropped 5 bases and J dropped 4; count of bases not matched to a gene: 6. Germline CDR1 LNHDA, CDR2 SQIVND (reference sequence). The CDR3 extends over 14 amino acids. CDR3 nucleotide sequence: TGTGCCAGTAGTTTTACAGGGGCGGCAGATACGCAGTATTTT. It is translated as CASSFTGAADTQYF.

For the CDR3, the DNA is TGTGCCAGCATTTCTGCGACCGCGGGTGACGCAACTAATGAAAAACTGTTTTTT. It codes for CASISATAGDATNEKLFF. The chain combines TRBV28 with TRBJ1-4; no reliable D call. V lost 7 bases and J 0 bases, leaving 21 bases between the germline ends. This CDR3 spans 18 amino acids. Germline-derived CDR1 and CDR2 are MDHEN and SYDVKM.

The genes are TRBV6-5 and TRBJ1-5; a weak D match, TRBD1 (6 bases). CDR1 and CDR2 from the germline V gene are MNHEY and SVGAGI. With 2 bases removed from V and 2 bases from J, the gap between germline ends came to 10 bases. The CDR3 spans 15 residues. The CDR3 loop reads CASSYGAGGNQPQHF. The CDR3 region has the DNA TGTGCCAGCAGTTACGGGGCAGGGGGCAATCAGCCCCAGCATTTT.

This rearrangement joins TRBV28 to TRBJ2-5; TRBD2 matches 7 bases. CDR3 length: 15 amino acids. J lost 1 base, V lost 1 base, and 3 bases had no gene match. Germline values: CDR1 MDHEN, CDR2 SYDVKM. The CDR3 DNA follows: TGTGCCAGCAGTTTATCCGCGGGAGTCCAAGAGACCCAGTACTTC. Residues: CASSLSAGVQETQYF.

This clone occurred a few times. The chain carries TRBV7-2 and TRBJ2-5, with a possible D match to TRBD1 (6 bases). CDR1 and CDR2 from the germline V gene are SGHTA and FQGNSA. V lost 2 bases, J lost 5 bases, and 15 bases lay in between. The CDR3 is 15 residues long. The DNA for the CDR3 is TGTGCCAGCAGCTTACAGGGACACCTGGGGGAGACCCAGTACTTC. It specifies CASSLQGHLGETQYF.

The chain uses TRBV25-1 and TRBJ1-1, with TRBD1 as a possible D gene (6 bases). Germline V lookup: CDR1 MGHDK, CDR2 SYGVNS. There are 14 residues in the CDR3. V dropped 0 bases and J dropped 8 bases, with 13 bases sitting between them. In DNA, the CDR3 is TGTGCCAGCAGTGAATACGTGGACAGTCCGGAAGCTTTCTTT. It specifies CASSEYVDSPEAFF. The full variable domain, completed using reference TRBV25-1 and TRBJ1-1, is EADIYQTPRYLVIGTGKKITLECSQTMGHDKMYWYQQDPGMELHLIHYSYGVNSTEKGDLSSESTVSRIRTEHFPLTLESARPSHTSQYLCASSEYVDSPEAFFGQGTRLTVV.

The chain employs TRBV5-4 and TRBJ2-7; 11 bases line up with TRBD2. From germline, CDR1 is SGHNT and CDR2 YYREEE (reference sequence). Unmatched junction bases numbered 7, after V lost 9 bases and J lost 2 bases. The CDR3 extends over 14 amino acids. The CDR3, as DNA: TGTGCCACCATCCCTAGCGGGAGGACCTACGAGCAGTACTTC. Translation: CATIPSGRTYEQYF.

The chain uses TRBV7-6 and TRBJ2-7; no clear D. Germline CDR1 is SGHVS and CDR2 is FNYEAQ. The CDR3 consists of 12 residues. The ends were cut back, 6 bases at V and 2 bases at J, with 8 bases in the middle. CDR3 nucleotide sequence: TGTGCCAGCAGTTTGGGGACCTACGAGCAGTACTTC. Its protein product is CASSLGTYEQYF.